This TCR beta chain was profiled in a study of post-analysis software for immune sequencing data. Study information: The courses of disease that were included comprised relapsing-remitting, secondary progressive and progressive-relapsing multiple sclerosis.

Unique molecular identifiers were carried by the TCR beta cDNA libraries. About 500,000 cDNA molecules were obtained per 1 to 10 million input T cells. MiXCR, applied by TCRdb to the PCR reads, yields one record per CDR3 protein. The sample contains hundreds of thousands of distinct CDR3 sequences, 59% of which appear only once. This clonotype was picked up a small number of times. Antigen specificity is unknown. This CDR3 is built from 11 residues. V was pared by 10 bases and J by 5 bases, with 9 bases between. Germline CDR1 ENHRY, CDR2 SYGVKD. Findings and caveats of the study: The study found significantly lower normalized Chao1 diversity in multiple sclerosis patients than in controls. Roughly 5 TRBV segments (TRBV5-6, TRBV5-1 and TRBV20-1 among them) occurred more frequently in patients than in controls.

Specimen: blood. The sequence came from a girl aged 2-10 years with multiple sclerosis. The chain combines TRBV10-3 with TRBJ2-1; TRBD2 is a possible D gene (5 bases). CDR3: CATRGDNEQFF. The CDR3 nucleotides read TGTGCCACCCGGGGAGACAATGAGCAGTTCTTC.